The sequence of this TCR beta chain was determined in a study of T cell changes during pregnancy in multiple sclerosis. Profiled with immunoSEQ multiplex PCR; TCRdb holds only in-frame clones, not every one. This table has 45,000 to 55,000 clones, approximately 92% appearing once. This CDR3 has 13 residues. In germline, CDR1 is SGHNT, CDR2 YYREEE (reference sequence). V shed 4 bases and J 5 bases; nucleotides not matched to a gene: 5. This chain connects TRBV5-4 to TRBJ1-1; 7 bases are shared with TRBD1. Sequenced here: CD4+ T cells from peripheral blood mononuclear cells, sampled in the second trimester of pregnancy. The clonotype comes from a female donor in good health, enrolled as a control in a pregnancy study. CDR3 nucleotides: TGTGCCAGCAGCGAGACAGGGTCTACTGAAGCTTTCTTT. Its protein product is CASSETGSTEAFF.